This is a list of T cell receptor beta chains from one sample in a study of quantifying T cell responses using KT2 cells. TCRdb used MiXCR to reprocess the UMI-ligation and nested PCR reads, holding one entry per CDR3 protein. The data contain 45,000 to 65,000 distinct CDR3 sequences, over 9% of them singletons. Sequences were obtained from PBMCs spiked with cells of the T cell clone KT2. The receptor set was obtained from a human donor. The CDR3 runs from the conserved cysteine through the conserved F or W. Each record gives: D gene, clone size, V gene, J gene, CDR3 DNA, CDR3 protein. A D gene is named only where the DNA matches it firmly. A row's size may be missing; if present it is once, few, many or a size class.

>.|.|TRBV12-3/TRBV12-4|TRBJ1-1
TGTGCCAGCAGTTTAGCGCAGGGGAGGGCTTTCTTT
CASSLAQGRAFF
>.|few|TRBV12-5|TRBJ1-6
TGTGCTAGTGGTCCGGGATCTAATTCACCCCTCCACTTT
CASGPGSNSPLHF
>.|.|TRBV5-6|TRBJ1-1
TGTGCCAGCAGCCCCACCATGGGCGAGAGGGCTTTCTTT
CASSPTMGERAFF
>TRBD2|few|TRBV6-1|TRBJ2-5
TGTGCCAGCAGTGAACTAGCGGGGGGGCAAGAGACCCAGTACTTC
CASSELAGGQETQYF
>.|few|TRBV11-2|TRBJ2-5
TGTGCCAGCAGCTTAGGGGCAGGGACCCAAGAGACCCAGTACTTC
CASSLGAGTQETQYF
>TRBD1|.|TRBV3-1|TRBJ2-7
TGTGCCAGCAGCCAAGAGCCCGGGACAGTGGCCGAGCAGTACTTC
CASSQEPGTVAEQYF
>.|few|TRBV20-1|TRBJ1-6
TGCAGTGCCCCGGTGGGGCAGAATCGCATCTCACCCCTCCACTTT
CSAPVGQNRISPLHF
>.|.|TRBV14|TRBJ2-7
TGTGCCAGCAGCCAAGAGGACGGGACGGGATACGAGCAGTACTTC
CASSQEDGTGYEQYF
>.|few|TRBV6-5|TRBJ1-1
TGTGCCAGCAGTTACTCGCCAGCGGATACAAACACTGAAGCTTTCTTT
CASSYSPADTNTEAFF
>.|many|TRBV29-1|TRBJ2-1
TGCAGCGTTGCGATAGCGCCGAGCTCCTACAATGAGCAGTTCTTC
CSVAIAPSSYNEQFF
>.|few|TRBV6-1|TRBJ2-3
TGTGCCAGCAGTGAAATAACTAGACTGGCAGTAGATACGCAGTATTTT
CASSEITRLAVDTQYF
>TRBD2|.|TRBV12-3/TRBV12-4|TRBJ2-1
TGTGCCAGCAGCCCAAGAGGGCTAGCGGGAGATGAGCAGTTCTTC
CASSPRGLAGDEQFF
>TRBD1|few|TRBV5-1|TRBJ2-3
TGCGCCAGCAGCAAGGGACAGGGTACGGATACGCAGTATTTT
CASSKGQGTDTQYF
>TRBD1|.|TRBV18|TRBJ1-1
TGTGCCAGCTCCCGGACAGGGGAACACACTGAAGCTTTCTTT
CASSRTGEHTEAFF
>.|.|TRBV11-3|TRBJ2-7
TGTGCCAGCAGCTTAGGGTACAGGGAATACGACGAGCAGTACTTC
CASSLGYREYDEQYF
>.|.|TRBV5-1|TRBJ2-7
TGCGCCAGCAGCTTTGGGCAGGCTCGCCACGAGCAGTACTTC
CASSFGQARHEQYF
>TRBD1|few|TRBV7-3|TRBJ2-7
TGTGCCAGCAGCCGTGGGACAGGAGAAAACTACGAGCAGTACTTC
CASSRGTGENYEQYF
>.|few|TRBV20-1|TRBJ2-3
TGCAGTGCTAGAGATCAGCTACATACGCAGTATTTT
CSARDQLHTQYF
>TRBD2|few|TRBV12-3/TRBV12-4|TRBJ2-3
TGTGCCAGCAGTGACGGACTAGCGGGGGCCACAGATACGCAGTATTTT
CASSDGLAGATDTQYF
>TRBD1|.|TRBV20-1|TRBJ2-3
TGCAGTGCTAGAGGACAGGGCTCGCGCACAGATACGCAGTATTTT
CSARGQGSRTDTQYF
>.|few|TRBV10-3|TRBJ1-3
TGTGCCATCAGTGATCCCTTGACCCGCGGGGGAAACACCATATATTTT
CAISDPLTRGGNTIYF
>.|.|TRBV29-1|TRBJ2-1
TGCAGCGTTGACCCGATGGTGGGACATGAGCAGTTCTTC
CSVDPMVGHEQFF
>.|many|TRBV11-3|TRBJ2-5
TGTGCCAGCAGCTTAGATGGAGCAGAGACCCAGTACTTC
CASSLDGAETQYF
>.|.|TRBV4-2|TRBJ2-7
TGTGCCAGCAGCCAAGATACGGAGTACCCCGAGCAGTACTTC
CASSQDTEYPEQYF
>.|few|TRBV10-3|TRBJ1-6
TGTGCCATCAGTGAGTCGAATTATTCACCCCTCCACTTT
CAISESNYSPLHF
>.|few|TRBV7-3|TRBJ1-2
TGTGCCAGCAGCTTAACAGGGGGCTATGGCTACACCTTC
CASSLTGGYGYTF
>.|many|TRBV19|TRBJ2-3
TGTGCCAGTAGTTCGCTAGGAGTAGATACGCAGTATTTT
CASSSLGVDTQYF
>.|.|TRBV7-8|TRBJ2-1
TGTGCCAGCAGCACCCGACTAGACCCACACAATGAGCAGTTCTTC
CASSTRLDPHNEQFF
>.|few|TRBV11-2|TRBJ2-2
TGTGCCAGCAGCTTAACCGTGAGGACCGGGGAGCTGTTTTTT
CASSLTVRTGELFF
>TRBD1|.|TRBV20-1|TRBJ1-2
TGCAGTGCCCACAGGGGACGGGGGTGGTCTGGCTACACCTTC
CSAHRGRGWSGYTF
>TRBD1|few|TRBV14|TRBJ2-5
TGTGCCAGCAGCCAAGAAGCGACAGGGTCAGAGACCCAGTACTTC
CASSQEATGSETQYF
>.|few|TRBV3-1|TRBJ1-5
TGTGCCAGCAGCCAAGAGTACGATCAGCCCCAGCATTTT
CASSQEYDQPQHF
>TRBD1|few|TRBV12-3/TRBV12-4|TRBJ1-2
TGTGCCAGCAGTGTGACAGGGCCAAATGGCTACACCTTC
CASSVTGPNGYTF
>.|.|TRBV12-3/TRBV12-4|TRBJ1-1
TGTGCCAGCAGTGACAGGAACACTGAAGCTTTCTTT
CASSDRNTEAFF
>TRBD2|few|TRBV11-2|TRBJ2-5
TGTGCCAGCAGCTCCGGGACTAGCGGGAGGGAGGGAGAGACCCAGTACTTC
CASSSGTSGREGETQYF
>.|few|TRBV20-1|TRBJ1-1
TGCAGTGCTAGAACGGGCGGCAGTTTCGCTGAAGCTTTCTTT
CSARTGGSFAEAFF
>TRBD1|.|TRBV6-5|TRBJ1-6
TGTGCCAGCAGACCCGACAGGGCTTCACCCCTCCACTTT
CASRPDRASPLHF
>.|few|TRBV14|TRBJ2-7
TGTGCCAGCAGCCAGTGGGACGGGGACTACGAGCAGTACTTC
CASSQWDGDYEQYF
>TRBD1|few|TRBV12-3/TRBV12-4|TRBJ2-7
TGTGCCAGCAGTGCCAGACAGGGGTTGAGGTACGAGCAGTACTTC
CASSARQGLRYEQYF
>.|.|TRBV20-1|TRBJ1-2
TGCAGACCGGGACACTCTCGAGGGAACTATGGCTACACCTTC
CRPGHSRGNYGYTF
>.|.|TRBV20-1|TRBJ1-6
TGCAGTGCTGCCCCCGGAGGTACCACACCCCTCCACTTT
CSAAPGGTTPLHF
>.|few|TRBV7-2|TRBJ2-7
TGTGCCAGCAGCTCCCAGAAGAGGGTCGAGCAGTACTTC
CASSSQKRVEQYF
>.|few|TRBV7-9|TRBJ2-7
TGTGCCAGCAGCTCAACAAAGACTAGGAATCTGCTCGAGCAGTACTTC
CASSSTKTRNLLEQYF
>TRBD2|.|TRBV7-6|TRBJ2-7
TGTGCCAGCAGCCTACTAGCGGGTGCCACCTCCTCCTACGAGCAGTACTTC
CASSLLAGATSSYEQYF
>.|few|TRBV30|TRBJ1-6
TGTGCCTGGAGCTCGGGGAACAATTCACCCCTCCACTTT
CAWSSGNNSPLHF
>.|.|TRBV3-1|TRBJ2-3
TGTGCCAGCAGCCAAGATTGGGATAGCTCTACAGATACGCAGTATTTT
CASSQDWDSSTDTQYF
>TRBD2|once|TRBV4-2|TRBJ2-3
TGTGCCAGCAGCCAATACGGCGGGGGGGCTGGCACAGATACGCAGTATTTT
CASSQYGGGAGTDTQYF
>.|.|TRBV15|TRBJ2-5
TGTGCCACCAGCAGAGACAGCCGAGAGACCCAGTACTTC
CATSRDSRETQYF
>.|few|TRBV4-1|TRBJ2-1
TGCGCCAGCAGCCAAGAGAGGCATAGCTCCTACAATGAGCAGTTCTTC
CASSQERHSSYNEQFF
>TRBD1|.|TRBV4-2|TRBJ2-7
TGTGCCAGCAGCCAGCCGGGACAGGCGCCCTACGAGCAGTACTTC
CASSQPGQAPYEQYF
>.|few|TRBV15|TRBJ2-2
TGTGCCACCAGCAGATTCCTCGGGGGTAACACCGGGGAGCTGTTTTTT
CATSRFLGGNTGELFF
>.|few|TRBV12-3/TRBV12-4|TRBJ1-5
TGTGCCAGCAGTTTTCGTCCCGTTTTCTTTACGGGGGGTTCTTTGGGCAATCAGCCCCAGCATTTT
CASSFRPVFFTGGSLGNQPQHF
>.|few|TRBV6-2/TRBV6-3|TRBJ1-5
TGTGCCAGCACCCTGGGGCCGGGCAGGCGATATAGCAATCAGCCCCAGCATTTT
CASTLGPGRRYSNQPQHF
>TRBD2|few|TRBV5-1|TRBJ2-7
TGCGCCAGCAGCTTGGGGGGGACTAGTGATTGGTTTAGCAACGAGCAGTACTTC
CASSLGGTSDWFSNEQYF
>TRBD1|.|TRBV3-1|TRBJ2-1
TGTGCCAGCAGCCTAAGAGGGGGACAGGGCCCCCACGAGCAGTTCTTC
CASSLRGGQGPHEQFF
>.|.|TRBV5-4|TRBJ1-6
TGTGCCAGCAGCTTGTTCGGCGGGCGCGATAATTCACCCCTCCACTTT
CASSLFGGRDNSPLHF